The 6 T cell receptor beta chains in this list originate from one sample, sequenced in a study of beta chain features in type 1 diabetes. Every bit of the isolated RNA underwent reverse transcription, so sequencing read expressed TCRB transcripts. Clones were read by immunoSEQ multiplex PCR, and TCRdb kept only the in-frame ones, dropping some. The sample shows about 400,000 clones, roughly 13% of them seen only once. Sequences were obtained from naive CD4+ T cells from blood. All receptors come from a man aged 18 to 30 in good health.

This clone has just a few counts. The chain uses TRBV11-2 and TRBJ2-2; no clear D. The CDR3 extends over 15 amino acids. Germline values: CDR1 SGHAT, CDR2 FQNNGV. V lost 1 base and J 3 bases, leaving 9 bases between the germline ends. The CDR3 DNA is TGTGCCAGCAGCTTAGTTCTATCTCACACCGGGGAGCTGTTTTTT. This sequence encodes CASSLVLSHTGELFF.

The rearrangement joins TRBV5-6 to TRBJ2-3; possible D gene TRBD1, 5 bases. V was cut by 4 bases and J by 3 bases, with 18 bases left in between. Germline V lookup: CDR1 SGHDT, CDR2 YYEEEE. The CDR3 is made up of 16 amino acids. CDR3: CASSLYSGYLTDTQYF. The CDR3 coding sequence is TGTGCCAGCAGCCTCTATTCAGGGTACTTGACAGATACGCAGTATTTT.

CDR3 DNA sequence: TGTGCCAGCAGCCCCCGGGGAGCGGGGTACTCCTACAATGAGCAGTTCTTC. Its protein product is CASSPRGAGYSYNEQFF. The rearrangement links TRBV14 to TRBJ2-1; 7 bases map to TRBD2. The CDR3 is 17 amino acids. The germline gives CDR1 SGHDN, CDR2 FVKESK. J lost 0 bases, V lost 4 bases, and 9 bases had no gene match. Full variable domain (outside the CDR3, taken from reference TRBV14 and TRBJ2-1): EAGVTQFPSHSVIEKGQTVTLRCDPISGHDNLYWYRRVMGKEIKFLLHFVKESKQDESGMPNNRFLAERTGGTYSTLKVQPAELEDSGVYFCASSPRGAGYSYNEQFFGPGTRLTVL.

This clone was seen a handful of times. CDR3 amino acids: CAWRTGAAGGYTF. The CDR3, as DNA: TGTGCCTGGAGAACAGGGGCCGCTGGTGGCTACACCTTC. V usage is TRBV30 and J usage is TRBJ1-2, with 7 positions matching TRBD1. Germline CDR1 reads GTSNPN; CDR2 reads SVGIG (reference sequence). V lost 3 bases to trimming and J lost 7 bases; unmatched junction nucleotides: 8. The CDR3 consists of 13 residues.

V and J are TRBV7-9 and TRBJ2-7, with D possibly TRBD1 on 6 matching bases. The CDR3 length is 16 residues. The germline CDR1 and CDR2 sequences are SEHNR and FQNEAQ (reference sequence). Trimming took 2 bases from V and 2 from J, leaving 16 bases between them. The CDR3: CASSLPRTAPTYEQYF. The CDR3 DNA is TGTGCCAGCAGCTTACCGCGGACAGCCCCCACCTACGAGCAGTACTTC.

The table lists this clone with a few counts. This chain connects TRBV6-5 to TRBJ1-3; D not certain. V was pared by 0 bases and J by 0 bases, with 6 bases between. The CDR3 runs 15 residues. Germline values: CDR1 MNHEY, CDR2 SVGAGI. CDR3 nucleotide sequence: TGTGCCAGCAGTTACTCGCGGGCCTCTGGAAACACCATATATTTT. It is translated as CASSYSRASGNTIYF.